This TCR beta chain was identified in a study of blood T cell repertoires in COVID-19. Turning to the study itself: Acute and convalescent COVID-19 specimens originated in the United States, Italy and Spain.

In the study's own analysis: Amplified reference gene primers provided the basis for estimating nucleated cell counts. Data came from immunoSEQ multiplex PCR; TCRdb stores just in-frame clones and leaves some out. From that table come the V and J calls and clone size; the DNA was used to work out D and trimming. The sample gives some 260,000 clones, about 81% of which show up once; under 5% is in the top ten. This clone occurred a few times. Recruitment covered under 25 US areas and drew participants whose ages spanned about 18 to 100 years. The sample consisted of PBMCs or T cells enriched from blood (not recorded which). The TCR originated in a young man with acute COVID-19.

This CDR3 is CASSQPEGQGNAPLHF. Here the CDR3 DNA reads TGTGCCAGCAGCCAGCCCGAGGGACAGGGGAACGCGCCCCTCCACTTT. This chain links TRBV4-2 with TRBJ1-6; TRBD1 matches at 10 bases. Trimming took 3 bases from V and 13 from J; bases not matched to a gene: 12. CDR1 is LGHNA and CDR2 is YNFKEQ in the germline V gene. There are 16 residues in the CDR3.